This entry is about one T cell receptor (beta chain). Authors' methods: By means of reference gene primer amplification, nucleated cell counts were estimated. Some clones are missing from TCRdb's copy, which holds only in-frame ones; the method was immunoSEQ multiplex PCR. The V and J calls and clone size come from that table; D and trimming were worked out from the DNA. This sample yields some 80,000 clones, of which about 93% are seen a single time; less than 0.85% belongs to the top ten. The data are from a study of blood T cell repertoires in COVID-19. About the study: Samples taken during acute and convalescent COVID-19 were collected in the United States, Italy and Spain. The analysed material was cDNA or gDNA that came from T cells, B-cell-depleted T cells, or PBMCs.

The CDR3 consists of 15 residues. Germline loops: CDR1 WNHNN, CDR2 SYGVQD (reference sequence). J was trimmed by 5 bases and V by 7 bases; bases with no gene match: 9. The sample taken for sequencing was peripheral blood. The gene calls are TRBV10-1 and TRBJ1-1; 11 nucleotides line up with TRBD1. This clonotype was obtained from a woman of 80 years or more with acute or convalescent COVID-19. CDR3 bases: TGCGCCAGCACCCGAGGACAGGGGGCGGGTACTGAAGCTTTCTTT. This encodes CASTRGQGAGTEAFF.